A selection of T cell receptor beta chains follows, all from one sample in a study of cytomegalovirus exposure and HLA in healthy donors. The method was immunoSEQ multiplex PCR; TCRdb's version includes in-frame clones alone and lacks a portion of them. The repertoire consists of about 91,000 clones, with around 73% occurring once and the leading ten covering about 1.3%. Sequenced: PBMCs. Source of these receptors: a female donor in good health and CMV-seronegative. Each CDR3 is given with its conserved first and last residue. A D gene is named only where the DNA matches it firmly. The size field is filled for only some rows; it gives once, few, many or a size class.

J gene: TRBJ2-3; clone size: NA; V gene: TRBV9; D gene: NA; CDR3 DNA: TGTGCCAGCAGCCCGAGCGGAGGAGATACAGATACGCAGTATTTT; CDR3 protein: CASSPSGGDTDTQYF
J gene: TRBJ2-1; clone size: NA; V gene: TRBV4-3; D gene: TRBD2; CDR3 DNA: TGCGCCAGCAGCCAAGACGAAGCGGGGACGGCAAATGAGCAGTTCTTC; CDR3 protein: CASSQDEAGTANEQFF
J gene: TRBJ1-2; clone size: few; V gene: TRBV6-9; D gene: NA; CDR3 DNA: TGTGCCAGCAGTCCCCCCGGGACATGCTATGGCTACACCTTC; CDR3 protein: CASSPPGTCYGYTF
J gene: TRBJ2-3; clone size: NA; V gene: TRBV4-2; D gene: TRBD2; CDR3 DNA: TGTGCCAGCAGCCAAGCCCGGACTAGCGGGGGCCCGCAAGATACGCAGTATTTT; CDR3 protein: CASSQARTSGGPQDTQYF
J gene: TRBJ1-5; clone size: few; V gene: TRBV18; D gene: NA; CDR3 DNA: TGTGCCAGCTCACCAGGGATTCGGGAATTGAATCAGCCCCAGCATTTT; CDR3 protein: CASSPGIRELNQPQHF
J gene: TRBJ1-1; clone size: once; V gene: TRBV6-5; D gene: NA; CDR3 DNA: TGTGCCAGCAGTTACTCGGTGACAGTCGGGAACACTGAAGCTTTCTTT; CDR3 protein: CASSYSVTVGNTEAFF
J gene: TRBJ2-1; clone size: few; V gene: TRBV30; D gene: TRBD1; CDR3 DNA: TGTGCCTGGAGTGAAACCCCCGGGACAGGATACAATGAGCAGTTCTTC; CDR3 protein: CAWSETPGTGYNEQFF
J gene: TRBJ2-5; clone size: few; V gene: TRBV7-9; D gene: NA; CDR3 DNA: TGTGCCAGCAGCAGCTATCGGGGGAGGGAGACCCAGTACTTC; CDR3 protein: CASSSYRGRETQYF
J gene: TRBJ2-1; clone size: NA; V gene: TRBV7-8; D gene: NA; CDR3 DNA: TGTGCCAGCAGCTCCCTTGCGGCAGACAATGAGCAGTTCTTC; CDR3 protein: CASSSLAADNEQFF
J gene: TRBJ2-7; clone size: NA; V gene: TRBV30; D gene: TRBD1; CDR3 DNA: TGTGCCGGGGGACAGGGTAAATACGAGCAGTACTTC; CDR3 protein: CAGGQGKYEQYF
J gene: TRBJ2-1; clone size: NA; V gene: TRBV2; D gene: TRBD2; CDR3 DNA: TGTGCCAGCAGTCCTGGGGGGGGCAATGAGCAGTTCTTC; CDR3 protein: CASSPGGGNEQFF
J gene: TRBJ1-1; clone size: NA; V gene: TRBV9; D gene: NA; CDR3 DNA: TGTGCCAGCAGCGTATATGAGGACACTGAAGCTTTCTTT; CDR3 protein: CASSVYEDTEAFF
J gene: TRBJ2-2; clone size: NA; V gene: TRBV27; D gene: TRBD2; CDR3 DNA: TGTGCCAGCAGTTTACGGGGCGGGAGCGCCGGGGAGCTGTTTTTT; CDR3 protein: CASSLRGGSAGELFF
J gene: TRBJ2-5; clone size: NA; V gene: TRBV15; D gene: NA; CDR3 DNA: TGTGCCACCAGCAGAAGCATGGACAGCTTTCAAGAGACCCAGTACTTC; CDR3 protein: CATSRSMDSFQETQYF
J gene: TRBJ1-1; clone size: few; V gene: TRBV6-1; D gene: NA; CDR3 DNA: TGTGCCAGCAGTGAAGCGCTTTACGGCACTGAAGCTTTCTTT; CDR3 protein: CASSEALYGTEAFF
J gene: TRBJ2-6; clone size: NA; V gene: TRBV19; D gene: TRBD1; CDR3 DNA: TGTGCCAGTAGTATAGAGGGACAGGGAAAGACTGGGGCCAACGTCCTGACTTTC; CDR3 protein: CASSIEGQGKTGANVLTF
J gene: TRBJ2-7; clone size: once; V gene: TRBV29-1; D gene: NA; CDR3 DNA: TGCAGCGTTTGGGGGCCTGGCGAGCAGTACTTC; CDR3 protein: CSVWGPGEQYF
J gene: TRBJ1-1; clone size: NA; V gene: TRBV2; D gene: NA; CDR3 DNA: TGTGCCAGCAGCCCGGACAGCCCTTCAACTGAAGCTTTCTTT; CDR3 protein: CASSPDSPSTEAFF
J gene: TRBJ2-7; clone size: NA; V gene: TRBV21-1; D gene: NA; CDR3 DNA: TGTGCCAGCAGCATAATAGGGACAGGGGCCTCCTACGAGCAGTACTTC; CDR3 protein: CASSIIGTGASYEQYF
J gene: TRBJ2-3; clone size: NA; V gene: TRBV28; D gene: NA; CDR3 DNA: TGTGCCAGCAGCCAGAGCACAGATACGCAGTATTTT; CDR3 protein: CASSQSTDTQYF
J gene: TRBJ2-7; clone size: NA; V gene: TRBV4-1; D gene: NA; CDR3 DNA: TGCGCCAGCTCGCGGGTGTCCGCCCGCGAGCAGTACTTC; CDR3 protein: CASSRVSAREQYF
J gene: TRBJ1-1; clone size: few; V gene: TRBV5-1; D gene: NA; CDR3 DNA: TGCGCCAGCAGCAACAGGTATGGGGACACTGAAGCTTTCTTT; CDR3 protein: CASSNRYGDTEAFF
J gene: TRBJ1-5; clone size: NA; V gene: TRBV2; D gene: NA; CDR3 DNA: TGTGCCAGCAGTGAATGGGCGGGGAGCAATCAGCCCCAGCATTTT; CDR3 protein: CASSEWAGSNQPQHF
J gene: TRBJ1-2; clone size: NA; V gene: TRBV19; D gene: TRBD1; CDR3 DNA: TGTGCCAGTAGTATGCTCACAGGGGTCTATGGCTACACCTTC; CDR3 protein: CASSMLTGVYGYTF
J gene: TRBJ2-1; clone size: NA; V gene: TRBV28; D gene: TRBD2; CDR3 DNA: TGTGCCAGCACCCTTCAAGCGGGAGTCGGGGGGAATGAGCAGTTCTTC; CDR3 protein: CASTLQAGVGGNEQFF
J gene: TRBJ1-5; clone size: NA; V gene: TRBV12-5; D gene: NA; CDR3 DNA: TGTGCTAGTGGTTTGGTACGTTTGGGGGGGCCGCCTCCTGTTAGCAATCAGCCCCAGCATTTT; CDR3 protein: CASGLVRLGGPPPVSNQPQHF
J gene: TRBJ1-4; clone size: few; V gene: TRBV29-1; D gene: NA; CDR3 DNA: TGCAGCGTTGAGATCGGAGGGGCCGATGAAAAACTGTTTTTT; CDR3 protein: CSVEIGGADEKLFF
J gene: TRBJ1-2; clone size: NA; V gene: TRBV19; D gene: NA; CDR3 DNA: TGTGCCAGTAGTGGTCGAGGGAGGGGAGGGTATGGCTACACCTTC; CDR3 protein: CASSGRGRGGYGYTF
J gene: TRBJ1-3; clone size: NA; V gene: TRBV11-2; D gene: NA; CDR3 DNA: TGTGCCAGCAGCTATTTATCGGCAGGAAGCTCTGGAAACACCATATATTTT; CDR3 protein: CASSYLSAGSSGNTIYF
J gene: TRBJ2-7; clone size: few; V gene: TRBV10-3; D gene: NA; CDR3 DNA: TGTGCCATCAGTGTTTCGGACGAGAGGGCCTACGAGCAGTACTTC; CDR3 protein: CAISVSDERAYEQYF
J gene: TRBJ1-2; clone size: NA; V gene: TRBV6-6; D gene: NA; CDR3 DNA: TGTGCCAGCAGTTCTCTCCAGCGGGTACACTATGGCTACACCTTC; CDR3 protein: CASSSLQRVHYGYTF
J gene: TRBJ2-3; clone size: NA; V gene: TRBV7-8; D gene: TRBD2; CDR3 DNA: TGTGCCAGCAGCTTACCTAGCGGGAAGACAGATACGCAGTATTTT; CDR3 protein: CASSLPSGKTDTQYF
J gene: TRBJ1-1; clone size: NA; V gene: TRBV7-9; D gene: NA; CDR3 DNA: TGTGCCAGCAGCCCACAACAGGTTCAGAACACTGAAGCTTTCTTT; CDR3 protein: CASSPQQVQNTEAFF
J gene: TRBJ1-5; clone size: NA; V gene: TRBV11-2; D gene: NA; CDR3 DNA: TGTGCCAGCAGCCGAGGCCGGGACACGGGCCAAAATCAGCCCCAGCATTTT; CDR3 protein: CASSRGRDTGQNQPQHF
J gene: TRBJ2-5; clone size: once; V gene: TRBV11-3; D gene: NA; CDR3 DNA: TGTGCCAGCCAAAGTCGGCTAGCTGGGGAGACCCAGTACTTC; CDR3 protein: CASQSRLAGETQYF
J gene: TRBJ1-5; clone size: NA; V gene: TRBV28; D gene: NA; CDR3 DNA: TGTGCCAGCAGTTTGCGCGGGCAGCCCCAGCATTTT; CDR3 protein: CASSLRGQPQHF
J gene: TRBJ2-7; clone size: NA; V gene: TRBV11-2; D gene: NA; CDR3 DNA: TGTGCCAGCAGCATTTCATTCTCAGTCGAGCAGTACTTC; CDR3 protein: CASSISFSVEQYF
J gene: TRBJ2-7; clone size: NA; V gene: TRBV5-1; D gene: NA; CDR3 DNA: TGCGCCAGCAGCTTGGCAGCGGCTTCCTACGAGCAGTACTTC; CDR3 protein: CASSLAAASYEQYF
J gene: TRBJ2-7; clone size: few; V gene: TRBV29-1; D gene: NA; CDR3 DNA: TGCAGCGTTGAAGTTGAGGAGGAAACCTACGAGCAGTACTTC; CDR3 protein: CSVEVEEETYEQYF
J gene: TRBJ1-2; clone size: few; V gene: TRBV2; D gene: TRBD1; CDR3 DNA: TGTGCCAGCAGCCGCGACAGGGGGGATGGCTACACCTTC; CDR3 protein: CASSRDRGDGYTF
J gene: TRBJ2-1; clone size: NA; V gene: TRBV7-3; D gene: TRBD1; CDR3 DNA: TGTGCCAGCAGCCGAGGACAGGGTAACAATGAGCAGTTCTTC; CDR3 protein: CASSRGQGNNEQFF